A selection of T cell receptor beta chains follows, all from one sample in a study of T-cell memory formation after mild COVID-19. Each CDR3 protein gets one entry after TCRdb re-called the 5' RACE reads with MiXCR. This table has about 200,000 distinct CDR3 sequences, about 9.2% appearing once. Sequenced: PBMCs or a T cell subset sorted from them (not recorded which). Receptors originate from a man aged 18 to 35 who had mild COVID-19 (a few samples of this study predate the infection). Cell type and time point are not known. Both conserved end residues are part of each CDR3. D genes are given only for firm matches. Size is omitted from some rows. Given values are once, few, many or a class for expanded clones.

d_call	v_call	clone_size	j_call	cdr3_nt	cdr3_aa
.	TRBV6-6	.	TRBJ2-3	TGTGCCAGCAGTTACTCGACAGTTGTAGATACGCAGTATTTT	CASSYSTVVDTQYF
TRBD2	TRBV30	few	TRBJ2-3	TGTGCCTGGAGTAGGTCTAGCGGGGGATATTGCACAGATACGCAGTATTTT	CAWSRSSGGYCTDTQYF
.	TRBV20-1	few	TRBJ2-4	TGCAGTGCCCCATTTCGAGGCAAAAACATTCAGTACTTC	CSAPFRGKNIQYF
.	TRBV10-3	few	TRBJ1-6	TGTGCCATCACTCGCGAGGCGCTTAATTCACCCCTCCACTTT	CAITREALNSPLHF
.	TRBV4-3	few	TRBJ2-6	TGCGCCAGCAGCCAAGATCGGATCTCTGGGGCCAACGTCCTGACTTTC	CASSQDRISGANVLTF
.	TRBV5-1	.	TRBJ1-1	TGCGCCAGCAGCGGGGGTACGAACACTGAAGCTTTCTTT	CASSGGTNTEAFF
.	TRBV15	.	TRBJ1-1	TGTGCCACCAGCAGAGACAAGGGGGTGAACACTGAAGCTTTCTTT	CATSRDKGVNTEAFF
.	TRBV21-1	many	TRBJ1-5	TGTGCCAGCAGCAAAGAACAGGGGAAAGTGAGCAATCAGCCCCAGCATTTT	CASSKEQGKVSNQPQHF
.	TRBV12-3/TRBV12-4	few	TRBJ2-5	TGTGCCAGCAGACTCTCAGGGGGGCCGACCCAGTACTTC	CASRLSGGPTQYF
.	TRBV6-5	.	TRBJ1-1	TGTGCCAGCGGCGCAGGGAGGGGGTCTTACACTGAAGCTTTCTTT	CASGAGRGSYTEAFF
.	TRBV4-1	.	TRBJ2-3	TGCGCCAGCAGCCAACCTCTCGGGCTGGGGAATACGCAGTATTTT	CASSQPLGLGNTQYF
TRBD1	TRBV4-3	many	TRBJ2-2	TGCGCCAGCAGCCAAGTAGGCAGGGGGAAGGCCGGGGAGCTGTTTTTT	CASSQVGRGKAGELFF
.	TRBV19	.	TRBJ1-1	TGTGCCAGTAAAAACCGGGACAAGGAGCGTGAAGCTTTCTTT	CASKNRDKEREAFF
.	TRBV3-1	few	TRBJ2-7	TGTGCCAGCAGCCAAGTTGATGCCGAGCAGTACTTC	CASSQVDAEQYF
.	TRBV19	.	TRBJ1-1	TGTGCCAGTAGTACGCCTGGGCCTCATGAAGCTTTCTTT	CASSTPGPHEAFF
TRBD1	TRBV4-3	.	TRBJ2-1	TGCGCCAGCAGTTCTCTGGACAGGGGGATGAGGAATGAGCAGTTCTTC	CASSSLDRGMRNEQFF
.	TRBV5-1	many	TRBJ2-1	TGCGCCAGCAGCTTGGCTTACGGGGTTGAGCAGTTCTTC	CASSLAYGVEQFF
TRBD2	TRBV12-3/TRBV12-4	once	TRBJ2-6	TGTGCCAGCATTCCTCGGGGGGGCGGCTCTGGGGCCAACGTCCTGACTTTC	CASIPRGGGSGANVLTF
.	TRBV30	few	TRBJ1-4	TGTGCCTGGAGTGCCCCGGGATTTAATGAAAAACTGTTTTTT	CAWSAPGFNEKLFF
.	TRBV9	few	TRBJ1-6	TGTGCCAGCAGCGTAGGGTCAGGGTGGAATTCACCCCTCCACTTT	CASSVGSGWNSPLHF
TRBD2	TRBV7-2	many	TRBJ2-4	TGTGCCAGCAGCACAGGGACTAGCGGGGACATTCAGTACTTC	CASSTGTSGDIQYF
TRBD1	TRBV12-3/TRBV12-4	many	TRBJ1-5	TGTGCCAGCAGCCCCGGACAGGGGCCAAATCAGCCCCAGCATTTT	CASSPGQGPNQPQHF
.	TRBV5-5	many	TRBJ2-2	TGTGCCAGCAGCAGGGAGACCGGGGAGCTGTTTTTT	CASSRETGELFF
.	TRBV29-1	many	TRBJ2-1	TGCAGCGGTGGTAATGGGGGCCCCTACAATGAGCAGTTCTTC	CSGGNGGPYNEQFF